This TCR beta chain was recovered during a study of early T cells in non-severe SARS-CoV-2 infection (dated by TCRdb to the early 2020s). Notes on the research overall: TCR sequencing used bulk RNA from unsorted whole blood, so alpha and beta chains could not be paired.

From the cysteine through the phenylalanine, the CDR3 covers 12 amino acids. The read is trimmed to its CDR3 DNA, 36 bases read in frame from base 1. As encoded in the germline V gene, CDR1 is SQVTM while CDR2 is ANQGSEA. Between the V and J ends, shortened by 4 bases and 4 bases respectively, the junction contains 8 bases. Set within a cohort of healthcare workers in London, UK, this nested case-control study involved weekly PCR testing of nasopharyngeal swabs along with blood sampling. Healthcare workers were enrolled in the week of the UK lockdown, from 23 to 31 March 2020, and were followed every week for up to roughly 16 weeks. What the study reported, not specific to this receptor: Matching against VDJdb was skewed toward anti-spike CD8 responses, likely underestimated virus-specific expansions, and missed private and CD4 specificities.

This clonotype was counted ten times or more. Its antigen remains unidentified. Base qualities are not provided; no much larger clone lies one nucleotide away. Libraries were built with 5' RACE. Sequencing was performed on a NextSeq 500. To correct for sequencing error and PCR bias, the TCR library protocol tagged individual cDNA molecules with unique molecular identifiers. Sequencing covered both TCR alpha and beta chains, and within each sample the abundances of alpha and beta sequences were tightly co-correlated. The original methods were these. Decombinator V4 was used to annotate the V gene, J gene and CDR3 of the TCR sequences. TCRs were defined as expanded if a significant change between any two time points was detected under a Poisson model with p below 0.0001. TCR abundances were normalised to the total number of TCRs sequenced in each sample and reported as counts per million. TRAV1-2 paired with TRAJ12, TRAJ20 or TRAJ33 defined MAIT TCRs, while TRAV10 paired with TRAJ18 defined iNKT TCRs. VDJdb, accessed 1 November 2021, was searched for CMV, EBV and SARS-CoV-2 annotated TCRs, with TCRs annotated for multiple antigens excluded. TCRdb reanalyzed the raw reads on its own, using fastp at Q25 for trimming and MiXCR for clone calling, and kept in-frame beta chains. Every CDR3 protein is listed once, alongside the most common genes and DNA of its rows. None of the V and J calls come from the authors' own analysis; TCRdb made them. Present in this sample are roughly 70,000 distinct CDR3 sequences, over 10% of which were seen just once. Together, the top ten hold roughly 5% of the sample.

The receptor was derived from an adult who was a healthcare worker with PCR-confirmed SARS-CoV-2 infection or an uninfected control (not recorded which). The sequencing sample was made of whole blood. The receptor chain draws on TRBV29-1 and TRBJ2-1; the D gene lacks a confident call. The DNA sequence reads TGCAGCGTTGGGTGGCAGTACAATGAGCAGTTCTTC. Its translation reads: CSVGWQYNEQFF.